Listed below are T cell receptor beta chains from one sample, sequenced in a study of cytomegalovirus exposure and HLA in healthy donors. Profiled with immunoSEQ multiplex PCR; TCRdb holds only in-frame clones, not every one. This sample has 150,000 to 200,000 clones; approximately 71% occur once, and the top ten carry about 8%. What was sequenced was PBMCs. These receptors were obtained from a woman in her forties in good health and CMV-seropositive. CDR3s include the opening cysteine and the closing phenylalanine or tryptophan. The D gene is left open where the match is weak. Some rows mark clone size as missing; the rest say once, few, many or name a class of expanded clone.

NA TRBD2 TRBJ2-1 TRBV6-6 TGTGCCAGCAGAGCGGGACTAGCGGAGGACAATGAGCAGTTCTTC CASRAGLAEDNEQFF
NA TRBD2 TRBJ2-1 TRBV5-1 TGCGCCAGCAGCTTGGTAGCGGGAGACCCTTTTGGGGTTGAGCAGTTCTTC CASSLVAGDPFGVEQFF
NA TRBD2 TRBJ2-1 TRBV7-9 TGTGCCAGCAGACGACCGGGACTATCACGGAATGAGCAGTTCTTC CASRRPGLSRNEQFF
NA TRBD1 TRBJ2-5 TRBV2 TGTGCCAGCGACAGGGGGCAGGGGGAGACCCAGTACTTC CASDRGQGETQYF
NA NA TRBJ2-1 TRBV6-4 TGTGCCAGCAGTCCGGAGAGCTTCGCTGAGCAGTTCTTC CASSPESFAEQFF
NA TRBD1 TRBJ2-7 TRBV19 TGTGCCAGTAGTTCGCGGACAGGGGGGCACTACGAGCAGTACTTC CASSSRTGGHYEQYF
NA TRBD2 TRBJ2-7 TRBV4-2 TGTGCCAGCCGAAAGACTAGCGGCCTAATCTCCTACGAGCAGTACTTC CASRKTSGLISYEQYF
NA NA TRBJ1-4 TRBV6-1 TGTGCCAGCAGTACAGGACAGCTGGGTGAAAAACTGTTTTTT CASSTGQLGEKLFF
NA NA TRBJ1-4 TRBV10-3 TGTGCCATCAGTGATACGACCCGGGGGAGGGAAAAACTGTTTTTT CAISDTTRGREKLFF
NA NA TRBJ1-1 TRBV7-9 TGTGCCAGCAGCCGGATAGGGGGGGCCGGCATGAACACTGAAGCTTTCTTT CASSRIGGAGMNTEAFF
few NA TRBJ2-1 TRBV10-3 TGTGCCATCGGGGACTTTCACAGCTCCTACAATGAGCAGTTCTTC CAIGDFHSSYNEQFF
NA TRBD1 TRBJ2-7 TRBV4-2 TGTGCCAGCAGCCAAGGGACAGGGGGCACCTACGAGCAGTACTTC CASSQGTGGTYEQYF
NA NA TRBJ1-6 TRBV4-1 TGCGCCAGCAGCCAAGTTCGGAGAAATTCACCCCTCCACTTT CASSQVRRNSPLHF
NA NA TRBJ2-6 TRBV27 TGTGCCAGCAGTTTATTGATGGCGGTCTCTGGGGCCAACGTCCTGACTTTC CASSLLMAVSGANVLTF
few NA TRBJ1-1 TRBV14 TGTGCCAGCAGCCTCTCTCTCCCGGGGGGAGCTTTCTTT CASSLSLPGGAFF
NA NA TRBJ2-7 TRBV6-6 TGTGCCACCATCTCAGGATATACCTCCTACGAGCAGTACTTC CATISGYTSYEQYF
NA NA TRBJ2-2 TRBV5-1 TGCGCCACCTCTTTCCGGGGTTCTGTGAACACCGGGGAGCTGTTTTTT CATSFRGSVNTGELFF
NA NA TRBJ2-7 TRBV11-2 TGTGCCAGCAGCCCAGGACAGTTCTCCTACGAGCAGTACTTC CASSPGQFSYEQYF
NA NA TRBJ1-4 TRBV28 TGTGCCAGCAGTTCCCCCCGTGGCACTAATGAAAAACTGTTTTTT CASSSPRGTNEKLFF
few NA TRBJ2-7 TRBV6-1 TGTGCCAGCAGTGAAGGCCGCAGTCCTCCCTACGAGCAGTACTTC CASSEGRSPPYEQYF
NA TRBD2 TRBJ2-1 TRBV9 TGTGCCAGCAGCGTAGAGGGGGCACTAGCGGGAGGGGAGGGCAATGAGCAGTTCTTC CASSVEGALAGGEGNEQFF
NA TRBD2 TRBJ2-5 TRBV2 TGTGCCAGCACCAGAATCAGAGGGACTAGCGGGAGCGAGACCCAGTACTTC CASTRIRGTSGSETQYF
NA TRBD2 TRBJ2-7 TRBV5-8 TGTGCCAGCAGCTTCGCGGGAGGAACCTACGAGCAGTACTTC CASSFAGGTYEQYF
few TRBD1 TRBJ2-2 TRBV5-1 TGCGCCAGCAGCTTGGGGGGACAGGGGATCACCGGGGAGCTGTTTTTT CASSLGGQGITGELFF
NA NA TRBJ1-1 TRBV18 TGTGCCAGCTCGCGTCAGGGGAACACTGAAGCTTTCTTT CASSRQGNTEAFF
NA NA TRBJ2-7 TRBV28 TGTGCCAGCAGTCCCAGTCGAGGGTTAGAACTCTACGAGCAGTACTTC CASSPSRGLELYEQYF
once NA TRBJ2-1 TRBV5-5 TGTGCCAGCAGCTTAGGTGAGGGTCCGGCCTACAATGAGCAGTTCTTC CASSLGEGPAYNEQFF
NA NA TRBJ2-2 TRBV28 TGTGCCAGCAGTCCCTTTCGGCGGGGCACCGGGGAGCTGTTTTTT CASSPFRRGTGELFF
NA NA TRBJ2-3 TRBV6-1 TGTGCCAGCAGTCGGTGGGACCCACAGGGAGATACGCAGTATTTT CASSRWDPQGDTQYF
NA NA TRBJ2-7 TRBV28 TGTGCCAGCAGTTCGTGGACTTACAGCTCCTACGAGCAGTACTTC CASSSWTYSSYEQYF
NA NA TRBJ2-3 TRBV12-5 TGTGCTAGTGGTTTGGGCTCGACAGGCACAGATACGCAGTATTTT CASGLGSTGTDTQYF
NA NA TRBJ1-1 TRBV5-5 TGTGCCAGCAGCTTCGCGGACAGGAACACTGAAGCTTTCTTT CASSFADRNTEAFF
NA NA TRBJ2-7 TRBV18 TGTGCCAGCTCACCATCGCTCGGGACACCCTACGAGCAGTACTTC CASSPSLGTPYEQYF
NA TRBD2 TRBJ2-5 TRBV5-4 TGTGCCAGCAGACCCTGGGCGGGAGGCCTCCAAGAGACCCAGTACTTC CASRPWAGGLQETQYF
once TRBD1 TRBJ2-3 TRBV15 TGTGCCACCAGCAGTCTCGGGACAGACAGCACAGATACGCAGTATTTT CATSSLGTDSTDTQYF
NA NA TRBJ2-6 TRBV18 TGTGCCAGCTCACCAGGGCCCCCATCTTTTTCTGGGGCCAACGTCCTGACTTTC CASSPGPPSFSGANVLTF
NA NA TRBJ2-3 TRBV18 TGTGCCAGCTCACCACGGATGAGGGGCACAGATACGCAGTATTTT CASSPRMRGTDTQYF
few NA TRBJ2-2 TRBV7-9 TGTGCCAGCAGCGGGTCAGCTCTAAACAGATTAATCGGGGAGCTGTTTTTT CASSGSALNRLIGELFF
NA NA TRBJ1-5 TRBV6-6 TGTGCCAGCAGTCTCAAACAGGGAACCTATAATCAGCCCCAGCATTTT CASSLKQGTYNQPQHF
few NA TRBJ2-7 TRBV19 TGTGCCAGTAGTATAGCGGGATTCTACGAGCAGTACTTC CASSIAGFYEQYF
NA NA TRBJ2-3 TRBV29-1 TGCAGCGTTGAACCCCAGGCCACAGATACGCAGTATTTT CSVEPQATDTQYF
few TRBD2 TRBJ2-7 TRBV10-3 TGTGCCATCAGTGATCCCGGGACTAAATCCTACGAGCAGTACTTC CAISDPGTKSYEQYF
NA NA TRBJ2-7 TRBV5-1 TGCGCCAGCAGCCCGGGTCTCGAGGGCCAGCAGTACTTC CASSPGLEGQQYF
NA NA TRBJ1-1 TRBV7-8 TGTGCCAGCAGCTCCGAGGGCGCTGGGGTGAACACTGAAGCTTTCTTT CASSSEGAGVNTEAFF
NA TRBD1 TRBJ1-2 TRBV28 TGTGCCAGCAGCACCGGGGGCAGGGGGCGTGGCTACACCTTC CASSTGGRGRGYTF
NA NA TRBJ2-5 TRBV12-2 TGTGCAAGTCGCTTAGCGTGGGGGGACAGGGAGAAAGAGACCCAGTACTTC CASRLAWGDREKETQYF
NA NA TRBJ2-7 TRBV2 TGTGCCAGCAGTGGGCGACTGCAGTACTTC CASSGRLQYF
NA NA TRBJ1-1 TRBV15 TGTGCCACCAGCAAGGGGATCCAGAACACTGAAGCTTTCTTT CATSKGIQNTEAFF
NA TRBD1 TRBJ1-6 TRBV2 TGTGCCAGCACCCGAAGGGACAGAAATTCACCCCTCCACTTT CASTRRDRNSPLHF
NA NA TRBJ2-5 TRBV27 TGTGCCAGCCAAACGGGGAAAGGGGAGACCCAGTACTTC CASQTGKGETQYF